These T cell receptor beta chains were read from a single sample in a study of early T cells in non-severe SARS-CoV-2 infection. Each CDR3 protein gets one entry after TCRdb re-called the 5' RACE reads with MiXCR. The table records 65,000 to 85,000 distinct CDR3 sequences, 9.5% to 15% of them present only once. The material sequenced was whole blood. Every receptor here comes from an adult who was a healthcare worker with PCR-confirmed SARS-CoV-2 infection or an uninfected control (not recorded which). The CDR3 runs from the conserved cysteine through the conserved F or W. D genes are given only for firm matches. Where a row states a size, it is once, few, many or the class of an expanded clone; other rows omit it.

many	TRBJ2-6	TRBD2	TRBV20-1	CSARVGTGGISGANVLTF	TGCAGTGCTAGAGTGGGTACGGGAGGAATCTCTGGGGCCAACGTCCTGACTTTC
many	TRBJ2-5	TRBD1	TRBV5-6	CASNRLIDRGLIQETQYF	TGTGCCAGCAACCGTCTAATTGACAGGGGTCTTATTCAAGAGACCCAGTACTTC
.	TRBJ2-1	.	TRBV7-2	CASSSRERPNNEQFF	TGTGCCAGCAGCTCCCGGGAACGGCCCAACAATGAGCAGTTCTTC
.	TRBJ2-7	TRBD1	TRBV4-3	CASSRDGTGGYEQYF	TGCGCCAGCAGCAGGGATGGGACAGGGGGGTACGAGCAGTACTTC
many	TRBJ1-5	.	TRBV24-1	CATSVPGSNQPQHF	TGTGCCACCAGTGTTCCCGGGAGCAATCAGCCCCAGCATTTT
many	TRBJ1-6	.	TRBV27	CASTVRGSSYNSPLHF	TGTGCCAGCACCGTGAGAGGCAGCTCCTATAATTCACCCCTCCACTTT
.	TRBJ2-1	TRBD2	TRBV20-1	CSVLAGYNEQFF	TGCAGTGTCCTAGCGGGGTACAATGAGCAGTTCTTC
many	TRBJ2-7	TRBD1	TRBV7-2	CASSPQGQGVEQYF	TGTGCCAGCAGCCCCCAGGGTCAGGGGGTCGAGCAGTACTTC
.	TRBJ2-3	.	TRBV6-2/TRBV6-3	CASSYPSLDTQYF	TGTGCCAGCAGTTACCCTAGTTTGGATACGCAGTATTTT
many	TRBJ2-1	TRBD2	TRBV7-2	CASSLGSSGGPSLYNEQFF	TGTGCCAGCAGCTTAGGGTCTAGCGGGGGGCCTTCCCTATACAATGAGCAGTTCTTC
.	TRBJ2-7	.	TRBV12-3/TRBV12-4	CASSLSVRYEQYF	TGTGCCAGCAGTTTATCGGTCCGGTACGAGCAGTACTTC
few	TRBJ1-5	.	TRBV7-2	CASSFGKSNQPQHF	TGTGCCAGCAGCTTTGGTAAAAGCAATCAGCCCCAGCATTTT
few	TRBJ2-5	.	TRBV7-9	CASSFLETQYF	TGTGCCAGCAGCTTTCTTGAGACCCAGTACTTC
few	TRBJ1-2	TRBD1	TRBV20-1	CSARDPSRGQGADGYTF	TGCAGTGCTAGAGACCCCTCCCGGGGACAGGGTGCCGATGGCTACACCTTC
.	TRBJ1-2	.	TRBV5-5	CASSRDSTRGYTF	TGTGCCAGCAGCCGGGACTCTACGAGGGGCTACACCTTC
few	TRBJ2-7	.	TRBV29-1	CSVGPLGEQYF	TGCAGCGTTGGGCCCCTTGGAGAGCAGTACTTC
few	TRBJ2-1	TRBD2	TRBV5-1	CASSSTSGTSGYNEQFF	TGCGCCAGCAGCTCAACATCCGGGACTAGCGGCTACAATGAGCAGTTCTTC
.	TRBJ1-1	.	TRBV28	CASSRGGGGAFF	TGTGCCAGCAGTAGGGGCGGGGGAGGCGCTTTCTTT
few	TRBJ2-1	TRBD1	TRBV29-1	CSVERQGSYNEQFF	TGCAGCGTTGAACGACAGGGGTCCTACAATGAGCAGTTCTTC
few	TRBJ2-1	TRBD2	TRBV27	CASTIAGNGNEQFF	TGTGCCAGCACCATAGCGGGAAATGGGAATGAGCAGTTCTTC
many	TRBJ2-7	.	TRBV3-1	CASSQAGQTSYEQYF	TGTGCCAGCAGCCAGGCGGGACAGACGTCCTACGAGCAGTACTTC
few	TRBJ2-3	.	TRBV6-5	CASSTVDDTQYF	TGTGCCAGCAGTACCGTCGATGATACGCAGTATTTT
few	TRBJ2-7	.	TRBV7-9	CASSSRGDEQYF	TGTGCCAGCAGCTCAAGAGGGGACGAGCAGTACTTC
few	TRBJ2-3	.	TRBV5-1	CASSLDQLADTQYF	TGCGCCAGCAGCTTGGACCAGCTTGCAGATACGCAGTATTTT
.	TRBJ1-1	.	TRBV29-1	CSGSGLNTEAFF	TGCAGCGGGTCAGGGCTGAACACTGAAGCTTTCTTT
.	TRBJ2-5	.	TRBV28	CASTSSPGETQYF	TGTGCCAGCACCTCGAGTCCTGGTGAGACCCAGTACTTC
many	TRBJ2-2	.	TRBV10-1	CASSDRWNTNTGELFF	TGCGCCAGCAGTGATCGGTGGAATACGAACACCGGGGAGCTGTTTTTT
few	TRBJ2-1	.	TRBV5-6	CASSLGKGFYNEQFF	TGTGCCAGCAGCTTGGGTAAGGGGTTCTACAATGAGCAGTTCTTC
few	TRBJ2-2	.	TRBV20-1	CSAREPLRNTGELFF	TGCAGTGCTAGAGAGCCTCTCCGGAACACCGGGGAGCTGTTTTTT
.	TRBJ1-1	.	TRBV29-1	CSVLRGSEAFF	TGCAGCGTGCTCAGGGGATCAGAAGCTTTCTTT
many	TRBJ2-7	TRBD1	TRBV19	CATANRGPTYEQYF	TGTGCCACCGCAAACAGGGGACCAACCTACGAGCAGTACTTC
many	TRBJ2-3	.	TRBV18	CASSSSTDTQYF	TGTGCCAGCTCATCCTCCACAGATACGCAGTATTTT
many	TRBJ2-1	.	TRBV24-1	CATSDYRDGYNEQFF	TGTGCCACCAGTGATTACCGGGACGGTTACAATGAGCAGTTCTTC
many	TRBJ1-1	.	TRBV5-6	CASSLAEGAGEAFF	TGTGCCAGCAGCTTGGCCGAAGGGGCGGGAGAAGCTTTCTTT
.	TRBJ1-1	TRBD1	TRBV20-1	CSAGRGPPGTEAFF	TGCAGTGCTGGCAGGGGGCCTCCGGGAACTGAAGCTTTCTTT
.	TRBJ2-7	.	TRBV7-9	CASRSNLRAYEQYF	TGTGCCAGCAGGTCTAATTTACGGGCCTACGAGCAGTACTTC
few	TRBJ2-1	.	TRBV12-3/TRBV12-4	CASSFGGLDEQFF	TGTGCCAGCAGTTTTGGGGGGCTAGATGAGCAGTTCTTC
.	TRBJ2-2	.	TRBV12-3/TRBV12-4	CASSKGGSTGELFF	TGTGCCAGCAGCAAGGGGGGGAGCACCGGGGAGCTGTTTTTT
.	TRBJ2-6	.	TRBV24-1	CATSNSGANVLTF	TGTGCCACCAGCAACTCTGGGGCCAACGTCCTGACTTTC
many	TRBJ1-1	.	TRBV5-1	CASTTGGLANTEAFF	TGCGCCAGCACCACGGGGGGGCTCGCGAACACTGAAGCTTTCTTT
.	TRBJ2-4	.	TRBV7-2	CASSLVSGGGNIQYF	TGTGCCAGCAGCTTAGTTTCAGGCGGAGGGAACATTCAGTACTTC
.	TRBJ1-3	TRBD1	TRBV3-1	CASSIGTASGNTIYF	TGTGCCAGCAGTATCGGGACAGCCTCTGGAAACACCATATATTTT
.	TRBJ2-1	.	TRBV2	CASSEYSSYNEQFF	TGTGCCAGCAGTGAGTACAGCTCCTACAATGAGCAGTTCTTC
.	TRBJ2-4	TRBD2	TRBV28	CASSNSGGNIQYF	TGTGCCAGCAGCAATAGCGGGGGGAACATTCAGTACTTC
.	TRBJ2-1	TRBD2	TRBV12-3/TRBV12-4	CASSLKAMTSGSFEQFF	TGTGCCAGCAGTTTAAAGGCGATGACTAGCGGGAGTTTTGAGCAGTTCTTC
.	TRBJ2-6	TRBD1	TRBV10-1	CASSEPRQGSRAGANVLTF	TGCGCCAGCAGTGAGCCTAGACAGGGTTCACGGGCTGGGGCCAACGTCCTGACTTTC
.	TRBJ2-2	.	TRBV29-1	CSADSNTGELFF	TGCAGCGCTGACAGCAACACCGGGGAGCTGTTTTTT
many	TRBJ2-3	TRBD1	TRBV7-2	CASSHQGQGATDTQYF	TGTGCCAGCAGCCACCAAGGACAGGGGGCCACAGATACGCAGTATTTT
.	TRBJ1-2	.	TRBV6-2/TRBV6-3	CASSYSSVPGRYTF	TGTGCCAGCAGTTACTCGTCTGTGCCCGGCCGCTACACCTTC
.	TRBJ1-1	TRBD1	TRBV28	CASSLIPGRGHTEAFF	TGTGCCAGCAGTTTAATCCCGGGCAGGGGGCACACTGAAGCTTTCTTT
many	TRBJ2-1	TRBD2	TRBV19	CASSTSGSSYNEQFF	TGTGCCAGTAGCACTAGCGGTAGCTCCTACAATGAGCAGTTCTTC